This record covers a single T cell receptor beta chain. Enrolment of Seattle patients took place during active infection, and they were followed longitudinally. The ends lost 5 bases at V and 2 bases at J; junction bases unmatched: 6. The CDR3 totals 14 residues. Germline-derived CDR1 and CDR2 are MNHEY and SMNVEV (reference sequence). The sample originates from a study of blood T cell repertoires in COVID-19. Study as a whole: In each case, the material was cDNA or gDNA derived from T cells, B-cell-depleted T cells, or PBMCs.

Data came from immunoSEQ multiplex PCR; TCRdb stores just in-frame clones and leaves some out. The sample lists roughly 100,000 clones, about 92% occurring once. Sequencing was carried out using peripheral blood. This chain joins TRBV27 and TRBJ2-7; 7 nucleotides align to TRBD1. The clonotype comes from a man between 18 and 29 years old with COVID-19, enrolled during active disease. The CDR3 region is CASSLYGQAYEQYF. The CDR3 nucleotides read TGTGCCAGCAGTCTCTATGGACAGGCCTACGAGCAGTACTTC.